This TCR beta chain came from a study of blood T cell repertoires in COVID-19. Study-wide background: In each case, the material was cDNA or gDNA derived from T cells, B-cell-depleted T cells, or PBMCs.

Authors' data handling: Scientists estimated how many nucleated cells there were by amplifying reference gene primers. Repertoires were generated with immunoSEQ multiplex PCR, while TCRdb's copy carries only in-frame clones and drops some. V, J and clone size reflect that table, while D and trimming were determined from the DNA. This repertoire shows fewer than 200,000 clones, about four fifths found once; its top ten account for more than 9.5%. Germline lookup yields CDR1 DFQATT and CDR2 SNEGSKA (reference sequence). The trim removed 5 bases at V and 10 bases at J, leaving 6 bases unmatched. The CDR3 is 11 amino acids.

The V call is TRBV20-1, the J call TRBJ1-1; TRBD1 agrees at 8 bases. The receptor's source is a woman aged 40 to 49 with COVID-19, enrolled during active disease. The specimen sequenced was peripheral blood. The CDR3: CSARKDRAAFF. The CDR3 nucleotides read TGCAGTGCTCGGAAGGACAGGGCAGCTTTCTTT.